One and the same sample provided the 6 T cell receptor beta chains below, sequenced in a study of blood T cell repertoires in COVID-19. Clones were sequenced by immunoSEQ multiplex PCR, and TCRdb holds only the in-frame ones, with some missing. The table records some 25,000 clones, 65% to 85% of them present only once. The material sequenced was peripheral blood. Source of these receptors: a man in his fifties or sixties with active or convalescent COVID-19.

The chain combines TRBV6-5 with TRBJ1-3; 8 bases align to TRBD1. This CDR3 is built from 15 residues. Germline V gene sequence: CDR1 MNHEY, CDR2 SVGAGI. V lost 6 bases, J lost 9 bases, and 13 bases stayed unmatched. The CDR3 loop is CASRNFGQGLSTIYF. CDR3 bases: TGTGCCAGCAGAAACTTCGGACAGGGACTGTCCACCATATATTTT.

In this sample, this clone turned up a few times. V and J are TRBV7-6 and TRBJ2-5, with TRBD2 identical over 11 bases. The CDR3 loop spans 15 amino acids. The germline V gene encodes CDR1 SGHVS and CDR2 FNYEAQ. Trimming removed 5 bases from V and 2 bases from J; junction bases left unmatched: 4. The CDR3 nucleotides read TGTGCCAGCAGCGGGAGACTAGCGGGGCAAGAGACCCAGTACTTC. This encodes CASSGRLAGQETQYF. The full variable domain, completed using reference TRBV7-6 and TRBJ2-5, is GAGVSQSPRYKVTKRGQDVALRCDPISGHVSLYWYRQALGQGPEFLTYFNYEAQQDKSGLPNDRFSAERPEGSISTLTIQRTEQRDSAMYRCASSGRLAGQETQYFGPGTRLLVL.

The CDR3: CASSPGLGQNIQYF. CDR3 DNA sequence: TGTGCCAGCAGCCCCGGACTAGGCCAAAACATTCAGTACTTC. This chain links TRBV5-4 with TRBJ2-4; 7 bases match TRBD2. This CDR3 spans 14 amino acids. V gave up 4 bases and J gave up 5 bases; unmatched junction bases: 6. The germline V gene encodes CDR1 SGHNT and CDR2 YYREEE (reference sequence). Supplemented by reference TRBV5-4 and TRBJ2-4, the full variable domain reads ETGVTQSPTHLIKTRGQQVTLRCSSQSGHNTVSWYQQALGQGPQFIFQYYREEENGRGNFPPRFSGLQFPNYSSELNVNALELDDSALYLCASSPGLGQNIQYFGAGTRLSVL.

V usage is TRBV4-2 and J usage is TRBJ2-5, with TRBD2 identical over 9 bases. This CDR3 has 15 residues. Germline loops: CDR1 LGHNA, CDR2 YNFKEQ. The J segment lost 3 bases and the V segment lost 3 bases, leaving 5 bases of the junction unmatched. The CDR3 sequence is CASSQTSGNKETQYF. CDR3 bases: TGTGCCAGCAGCCAGACTAGCGGTAACAAAGAGACCCAGTACTTC.

The chain joins TRBV30 to TRBJ1-2; 7 bases are shared with TRBD1. The CDR3 is 13 amino acids. The V gene end was trimmed by 2 bases and the J gene end by 4 bases; junction bases not matched to a gene: 4. The germline CDR1 and CDR2 sequences are GTSNPN and SVGIG (reference sequence). The CDR3 nucleotides are TGTGCCTGGAGTCGGGACAGACCCTATGGCTACACCTTC. It yields the protein CAWSRDRPYGYTF.

The gene calls are TRBV20-1 and TRBJ2-5; no clear D gene. Trimming removed 3 bases at V and 4 bases at J, with 18 bases between. The CDR3 runs 15 residues. Germline CDR1 reads DFQATT; CDR2 reads SNEGSKA (reference sequence). The chain's CDR3 is CSASQLSSYRETQYF. Written as DNA, the CDR3 is TGCAGTGCTAGTCAGCTTTCTAGTTATCGAGAGACCCAGTACTTC.